This T cell receptor (beta chain) was recorded in a study of CD8+ T cells in alopecia areata. Whole-study findings and limits: Sharing of TCRs across patients appeared less clear than in mice, possibly for HLA-related reasons.

Reverse transcription of extracted RNA yielded cDNA, which provided the sequencing template. Some clones are missing from TCRdb's copy, which holds only in-frame ones; the method was immunoSEQ multiplex PCR. The table lists over 95,000 clones, approximately 42% of them singletons. Details on this clone: The antigen is undetermined.

CDR1 is SGHRS, CDR2 YFSETQ, per germline. This CDR3 is 15 amino acids long. With V trimmed by 1 base and J by 1 base, 3 bases remained unmatched. The receptor was derived from a human donor with alopecia areata. Material: CD4+ T cells sorted from blood. V gene TRBV5-1 combines with J gene TRBJ2-5, with TRBD1 matching 8 bases. The CDR3: CASSLFGQGQETQYF. CDR3 DNA: TGCGCCAGCAGCTTGTTCGGACAGGGCCAAGAGACCCAGTACTTC.